This T cell receptor beta chain came from a study of cytomegalovirus exposure and HLA in healthy donors. Both 60 Vbeta primers and 13 Jbeta primers went into the PCR. Source study methods: Among the unique TCR beta chains that a later analysis counted, some 73 million in all, about 11 million were shared. The protocol was immunoSEQ multiplex PCR, while the TCRdb copy is restricted to in-frame clones and leaves out a portion. V, J and clone size derive from that table, while D and trimming were established from the DNA sequence. The sample lists some 130,000 clones; around 77% were seen once. V was clipped by 6 bases and J by 5 bases; unmatched bases: 9. Germline V gene lookup returns CDR1 LGHNT and CDR2 FRNRAP. The CDR3 runs to 15 residues. This clone was recorded a few times. Its target is not known. Notes on the study in general: Per published accounts, TCR beta sequences correctly predicted the HLA-A and HLA-B alleles of most subjects. TCR beta chain V- and J-gene trimming was linked, in a later analysis, to a missense variant in DCLRE1C.

The rearrangement uses TRBV12-5 and TRBJ1-5; 8 bases map to TRBD1. The TCR originated in a man aged 30-40 years in good health and CMV-seronegative. Specimen: PBMCs. The DNA of the CDR3 is TGTGCTAGTGGAAGGACAGGGAACTACCATCAGCCCCAGCATTTT. It yields the protein CASGRTGNYHQPQHF.